This T cell receptor beta chain was retrieved from a study of Graves' ophthalmopathy and Graves' hyperthyroidism. The V segment lost 3 bases and the J segment 3 bases; nucleotides outside the gene matches: 16. The CDR3 has 18 amino acids. Germline V gene lookup returns CDR1 SGHVS and CDR2 FNYEAQ. No donor had other autoimmune disease, uncontrolled infection, pregnancy or lactation. Amplified TCR beta CDR3 regions were obtained using RNA transcripts as template. First-round RT-PCR relied on HTBI primers, and a second-round multiplex PCR came next. TCRdb re-derived calls from the multiplex PCR reads in MiXCR, one entry per CDR3 protein. Among about 1.1 million distinct CDR3 sequences listed, about 36% were seen once.

The material sequenced was peripheral blood or thyroid tissue (not recorded which). The chain couples TRBV7-6 to TRBJ2-5, with 7 bases aligning to TRBD2. This receptor was identified in an adult man with Graves' hyperthyroidism. The CDR3 nucleotides read TGTGCCAGCAGCTTTCCGGGAGGCGGGAGTGTAGTGGAAGAGACCCAGTACTTC. Amino acids: CASSFPGGGSVVEETQYF.